Listed below are T cell receptor beta chains from one sample, sequenced in a study of shared clonotypes between healthy human individuals. Sequenced by immunoSEQ multiplex PCR; TCRdb stores in-frame clones only, minus some. The sample has about 450,000 clones, about 80% seen once. The material sequenced was PBMCs. The receptor source for this set is a middle-aged woman in good health. Some clones in this sample may be carry-over from other donors' samples. CDR3s include the opening cysteine and the closing phenylalanine or tryptophan. Fields, in order: J gene, V gene, D gene, clone size, CDR3 protein, CDR3 DNA. The D gene is left open where the match is weak. Clone sizes are given selectively: once, few, many, or a class where the clone is expanded.

TRBJ2-1 TRBV5-3 TRBD1 NA CARSLLDRACGNEQFF TGTGCCAGAAGCCTATTGGACAGGGCTTGTGGGAATGAGCAGTTCTTC
TRBJ2-7 TRBV9 TRBD2 NA CASSPRLAGNYEQYF TGTGCCAGCAGCCCCAGACTAGCGGGCAACTACGAGCAGTACTTC
TRBJ1-2 TRBV27 NA NA CASSSTPGQSIGTF TGTGCCAGCAGTTCAACCCCGGGACAATCTATCGGCACCTTC
TRBJ2-5 TRBV30 NA NA CALDLRDLQETQYF TGTGCCCTGGATCTGCGGGACCTCCAAGAGACCCAGTACTTC
TRBJ1-2 TRBV29-1 NA NA CSVEDKGVNYGYTF TGCAGCGTTGAAGATAAGGGGGTAAACTATGGCTACACCTTC
TRBJ1-4 TRBV14 NA NA CASSQDSILAETNEKLFF TGTGCCAGCAGCCAAGATAGCATCTTGGCAGAGACTAATGAAAAACTGTTTTTT
TRBJ1-5 TRBV7-9 NA NA CASSSQGTGNQPQHF TGTGCCAGCAGCTCCCAAGGGACGGGCAATCAGCCCCAGCATTTT
TRBJ1-3 TRBV7-9 NA NA CASNLAATNAGNTIYF TGTGCCAGCAACCTGGCCGCCACGAACGCTGGAAACACCATATATTTT
TRBJ1-1 TRBV15 NA once CATSRDAGSFAEAFF TGTGCCACCAGCAGAGATGCAGGGAGTTTCGCTGAAGCTTTCTTT
TRBJ1-5 TRBV7-2 NA NA CASSLEGDQPQHF TGTGCCAGCAGCTTAGAAGGGGATCAGCCCCAGCATTTT
TRBJ2-3 TRBV15 NA NA CATSKPGLPPDTQYF TGTGCCACCAGCAAGCCGGGACTTCCACCAGATACGCAGTATTTT
TRBJ2-1 TRBV30 NA once CAWRTVSSYNEQFF TGTGCCTGGAGGACAGTAAGCTCCTACAATGAGCAGTTCTTC
TRBJ1-5 TRBV4-1 TRBD1 NA CASSQEPQGTLAQPQHF TGCGCCAGCAGCCAAGAGCCACAGGGGACCTTGGCACAGCCCCAGCATTTT
TRBJ1-1 TRBV5-1 NA once CASSFDVGGNTEAFF TGCGCCAGCAGCTTTGACGTGGGGGGGAACACTGAAGCTTTCTTT
TRBJ1-4 TRBV7-9 NA once CASSSRGLGNEKLFF TGTGCCAGCAGCTCTCGCGGCCTTGGTAATGAAAAACTGTTTTTT
TRBJ2-7 TRBV2 NA NA CASSGWYEQYF TGTGCCAGCAGTGGGTGGTACGAGCAGTACTTC
TRBJ2-5 TRBV7-9 NA NA CASSLSPGETQYF TGTGCCAGCAGCCTAAGCCCCGGAGAGACCCAGTACTTC
TRBJ2-7 TRBV7-2 TRBD1 NA CASSSDRVGEQYF TGTGCCAGCAGCTCCGACAGGGTAGGCGAGCAGTACTTC
TRBJ2-1 TRBV15 TRBD2 NA CATSSRHWTSGNNEQFF TGTGCCACCAGCTCACGACATTGGACTAGCGGGAATAATGAGCAGTTCTTC
TRBJ1-5 TRBV27 NA NA CASRPSGGVSNQPQHF TGTGCCAGCAGACCCTCGGGGGGGGTTAGCAATCAGCCCCAGCATTTT
TRBJ1-5 TRBV6-6 NA many CASRPNSNQPQHF TGTGCCAGCCGACCCAATAGCAATCAGCCCCAGCATTTT
TRBJ2-1 TRBV7-2 TRBD2 NA CASSPRRGRVNEQFF TGTGCCAGCAGCCCCCGACGAGGGAGGGTGAATGAGCAGTTCTTC
TRBJ1-2 TRBV5-6 NA NA CASSRGPDYGYTF TGTGCCAGCAGCCGGGGCCCTGACTATGGCTACACCTTC
TRBJ2-2 TRBV7-9 NA NA CASSAGPPDTGELFF TGTGCCAGCAGCGCCGGGCCCCCGGACACCGGGGAGCTGTTTTTT
TRBJ1-1 TRBV28 NA few CASSLRQMNTEAFF TGTGCCAGCAGTTTAAGGCAGATGAACACTGAAGCTTTCTTT
TRBJ2-5 TRBV28 TRBD2 once CASSPSGRGETQYF TGTGCCAGCAGTCCTAGCGGGAGAGGTGAGACCCAGTACTTC
TRBJ2-2 TRBV9 NA NA CASSFQGGTGELFF TGTGCCAGCAGCTTCCAGGGGGGAACCGGGGAGCTGTTTTTT
TRBJ2-5 TRBV29-1 NA NA CSVLTGGETQYF TGCAGCGTCCTGACAGGAGGAGAGACCCAGTACTTC
TRBJ2-7 TRBV29-1 NA NA CSVGLHPPTVRAYEQYF TGCAGCGTTGGGCTCCACCCCCCGACAGTTAGGGCCTACGAGCAGTACTTC
TRBJ2-6 TRBV28 NA NA CASSGTGANVLTF TGTGCCAGTTCGGGGACTGGGGCCAACGTCCTGACTTTC
TRBJ2-7 TRBV6-1 TRBD1 NA CASSDPSQDRSPYEQYF TGTGCCAGCAGTGACCCTTCCCAGGACAGGTCCCCCTACGAGCAGTACTTC
TRBJ1-5 TRBV19 TRBD1 NA CASSIEGRGRNQPQHF TGTGCCAGTAGTATAGAGGGCAGGGGGAGAAATCAGCCCCAGCATTTT
TRBJ2-2 TRBV28 NA once CASSGPGQQNTGELFF TGTGCCAGCAGTGGGCCGGGACAACAAAACACCGGGGAGCTGTTTTTT
TRBJ2-1 TRBV7-6 NA NA CASSPLSPRRSEQFF TGTGCCAGCAGCCCTCTCTCTCCCCGGCGATCCGAGCAGTTCTTC
TRBJ2-1 TRBV28 NA once CASSLRFEVQQFF TGTGCCAGCAGTTTAAGGTTTGAAGTACAACAGTTCTTC
TRBJ2-1 TRBV28 NA once CASSFSGGTYNEQFF TGTGCCAGCAGTTTTTCTGGAGGGACCTACAATGAGCAGTTCTTC
TRBJ1-2 TRBV27 NA NA CASGRGVTGYTF TGTGCCAGCGGGAGGGGGGTGACTGGCTACACCTTC
TRBJ2-1 TRBV5-1 NA NA CASSTSGIPYNEQFF TGCGCCAGCAGCACCTCAGGAATACCCTACAATGAGCAGTTCTTC
TRBJ1-1 TRBV28 TRBD1 NA CVSRGDIGGGYEAFF TGTGTCAGCAGGGGGGATATAGGGGGCGGATATGAAGCTTTCTTT
TRBJ1-5 TRBV11-3 TRBD1 NA CASSPRDSHSNQPQHF TGTGCCAGCAGCCCCCGGGACAGTCATAGCAATCAGCCCCAGCATTTT
TRBJ1-2 TRBV6-1 TRBD1 few CASETRQGRGYTF TGTGCCAGCGAGACACGACAGGGAAGAGGCTACACCTTC
TRBJ2-5 TRBV5-1 NA NA CASSVWTAQETQYF TGCGCCAGCAGCGTGTGGACAGCCCAAGAGACCCAGTACTTC
TRBJ2-6 TRBV7-7 NA NA CASSPGSSGANVLTF TGTGCTAGCAGCCCAGGGTCCAGTGGGGCCAACGTCCTGACTTTC